These 4 T cell receptor beta chains were sequenced from one sample in a study of spatial heterogeneity in lung cancer. TCRdb reprocessed the 5' RACE reads via MiXCR and lists one record per CDR3 protein. The sample contains 20,000 to 25,000 distinct CDR3 sequences, roughly 7.2% of which appear only once. The time point denotes: sample taken at primary tumor resection. This specimen consisted of PBMCs, obtained at surgery. These receptors all stem from a male donor with early-stage non-small cell lung cancer.

Many counts were recorded for this clonotype. The chain has TRBV10-3 and TRBJ2-1; 7 positions match TRBD2. The germline gives CDR1 ENHRY, CDR2 SYGVKD. Trimming at V came to 8 bases and at J to 4 bases, leaving 5 bases not matched to a gene. CDR3 length: 13 amino acids. This CDR3 reads CAIWAGAYNEQFF. CDR3 sequence (DNA): TGTGCCATCTGGGCGGGAGCTTACAATGAGCAGTTCTTC.

The chain links TRBV12-5 to TRBJ2-2, with a possible D match to TRBD1 (5 bases). Germline V gene sequence: CDR1 LGHNT, CDR2 FRNRAP. CDR3 length: 14 residues. Deletions cut 6 bases from V and 1 base from J, with 9 bases between. CDR3 nucleotide sequence: TGTGCTAGTGGAACGCAGGGGAACACCGGGGAGCTGTTTTTT. It codes for CASGTQGNTGELFF.

The chain employs TRBV7-8 and TRBJ1-1; TRBD1 is a possible D gene (5 bases). CDR1 SGHVS and CDR2 FQNEAQ come from the germline V gene. Between the trimmed V and J ends, which lost 3 bases and 1 base, there was a span of 9 bases. CDR3 length: 14 amino acids. CDR3 residues: CASSFATGNTEAFF. The CDR3 nucleotides are TGTGCCAGCAGCTTTGCCACAGGGAACACTGAAGCTTTCTTT.

This clonotype has a count of ten or more. V is TRBV27 and J is TRBJ1-2; 9 bases are a match to TRBD1. Unmatched junction bases numbered 11, after V lost 5 bases and J lost 7 bases. CDR3 length: 15 residues. CDR1 is MNHEY, CDR2 SMNVEV, per germline (reference sequence). The CDR3 DNA follows: TGTGCCAGCAGTAGACTTCAGGACAGGGGCCGTGGCTACACCTTC. Translated: CASSRLQDRGRGYTF.